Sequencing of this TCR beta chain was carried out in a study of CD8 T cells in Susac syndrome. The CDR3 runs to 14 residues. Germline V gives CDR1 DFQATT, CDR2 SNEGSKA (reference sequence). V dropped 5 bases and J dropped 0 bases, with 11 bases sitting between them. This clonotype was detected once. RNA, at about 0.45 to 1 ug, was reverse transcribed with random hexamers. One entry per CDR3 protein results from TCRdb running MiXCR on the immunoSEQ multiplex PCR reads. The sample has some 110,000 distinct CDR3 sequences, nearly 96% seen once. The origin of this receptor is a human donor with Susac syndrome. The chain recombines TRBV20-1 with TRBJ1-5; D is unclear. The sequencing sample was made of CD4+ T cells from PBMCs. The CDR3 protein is CSAASDLSNQPQHF. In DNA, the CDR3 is TGCAGTGCTGCCTCGGACCTTAGCAATCAGCCCCAGCATTTT.